This T cell receptor beta chain was recorded in a study of cytomegalovirus exposure and HLA in healthy donors. This PCR relied on a set of 60 Vbeta primers and 13 Jbeta primers. The protocol was immunoSEQ multiplex PCR, while the TCRdb copy is restricted to in-frame clones and leaves out a portion. This sample yields around 110,000 clones, of which 77% are seen a single time; 4.2% belongs to the top ten. Points from the study as a whole: The study carried out a later analysis of TCR beta sequences. It associated roughly 17,000 of them with specific HLA alleles at a false discovery rate of 0.05.

In the case of this clone: Its antigen is undetermined.

The sample comprised PBMCs. The TCR comes from a male donor in good health and CMV-seronegative.

The CDR3 nucleotides are TGTGCCAGCAGCACGGGACTCCGGAATAGGGATACGCAGTATTTT. Translation gives CASSTGLRNRDTQYF. The genes are TRBV5-6 and TRBJ2-3, with TRBD2 as a possible D gene (6 bases). The V gene lost 4 bases and the J gene lost 6 bases, with 18 bases spanning the gap. The length of the CDR3 is 15 residues. Germline V CDR1 and CDR2: SGHDT, YYEEEE.